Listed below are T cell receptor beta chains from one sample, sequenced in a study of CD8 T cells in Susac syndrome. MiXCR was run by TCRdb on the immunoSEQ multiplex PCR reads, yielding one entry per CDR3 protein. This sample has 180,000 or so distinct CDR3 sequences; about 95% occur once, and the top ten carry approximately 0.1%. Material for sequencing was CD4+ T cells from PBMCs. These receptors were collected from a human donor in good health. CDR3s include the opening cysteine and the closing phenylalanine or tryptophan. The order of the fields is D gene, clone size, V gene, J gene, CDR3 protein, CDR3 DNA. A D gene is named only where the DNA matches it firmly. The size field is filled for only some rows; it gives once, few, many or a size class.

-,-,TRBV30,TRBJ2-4,CAFRTENIQYF,TGTGCCTTCCGGACAGAAAACATTCAGTACTTC
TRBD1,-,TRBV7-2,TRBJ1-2,CASRTGEGGYTF,TGTGCCAGCAGGACAGGGGAGGGTGGCTACACCTTC
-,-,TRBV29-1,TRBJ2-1,CSVASHAYNEQFF,TGCAGCGTTGCGTCTCACGCCTACAATGAGCAGTTCTTC
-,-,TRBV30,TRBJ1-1,CAWSQGSNTEAFF,TGTGCCTGGAGTCAGGGGTCGAACACTGAAGCTTTCTTT
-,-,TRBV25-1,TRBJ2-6,CASSALSPSGANVLTF,TGTGCCAGCAGTGCCTTATCACCCTCTGGGGCCAACGTCCTGACTTTC
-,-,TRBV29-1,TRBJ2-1,CSVRGYNSAYNEQFF,TGCAGCGTTAGGGGGTATAATAGCGCCTACAATGAGCAGTTCTTC
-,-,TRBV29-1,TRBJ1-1,CSGIQGGTEAFF,TGCAGCGGGATACAGGGAGGCACTGAAGCTTTCTTT
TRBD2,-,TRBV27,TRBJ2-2,CASSLGLADYTGELFF,TGTGCCAGCAGTCTCGGACTAGCGGATTACACCGGGGAGCTGTTTTTT
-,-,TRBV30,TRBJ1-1,CACWQGSTEAFF,TGTGCCTGTTGGCAGGGGTCCACTGAAGCTTTCTTT
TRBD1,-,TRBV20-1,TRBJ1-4,CSARYRGRVGEKLFF,TGCAGTGCGCGATACAGGGGGCGAGTGGGTGAAAAACTGTTTTTT
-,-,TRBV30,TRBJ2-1,CAWRKPNNLREQFF,TGTGCCTGGAGAAAACCTAATAACTTAAGGGAGCAGTTCTTC
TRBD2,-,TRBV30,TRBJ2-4,CAWGREGSIQYF,TGTGCCTGGGGAAGGGAGGGGAGCATTCAGTACTTC
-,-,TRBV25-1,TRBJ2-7,CASSGDLYEQYF,TGTGCCAGCAGTGGAGACCTCTACGAGCAGTACTTC
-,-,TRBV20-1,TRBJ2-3,CSARMLERTDTQYF,TGCAGTGCTAGAATGCTAGAGCGCACAGATACGCAGTATTTT
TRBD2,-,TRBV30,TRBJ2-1,CAWSPGLAGADEQFF,TGTGCCTGGAGCCCCGGACTAGCGGGAGCCGATGAGCAGTTCTTC
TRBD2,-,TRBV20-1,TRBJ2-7,CSASREGQYEQYF,TGCAGTGCTAGCCGGGAGGGCCAGTACGAGCAGTACTTC
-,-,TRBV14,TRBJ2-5,CASSQDVVLTQYF,TGTGCCAGCAGCCAAGACGTTGTCTTGACCCAGTACTTC
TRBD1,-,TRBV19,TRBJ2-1,CASSIAPTGIRQFF,TGTGCCAGTAGTATAGCCCCGACAGGGATAAGGCAGTTCTTC
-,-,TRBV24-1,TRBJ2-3,CATSVLSGNTDTQYF,TGTGCCACCAGTGTCCTTAGCGGAAACACAGATACGCAGTATTTT
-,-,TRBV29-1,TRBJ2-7,CSVEVARAEQYF,TGCAGCGTTGAAGTGGCGCGTGCCGAGCAGTACTTC
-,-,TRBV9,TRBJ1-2,CASSAKSILGYGYTF,TGTGCCAGCAGCGCAAAGTCAATCCTTGGCTATGGCTACACCTTC
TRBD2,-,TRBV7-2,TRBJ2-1,CASSYGLAIEQFF,TGTGCCAGCAGCTACGGACTAGCGATTGAGCAGTTCTTC
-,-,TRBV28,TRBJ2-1,CASIRAGTGDEQFF,TGTGCCAGCATTAGGGCAGGAACCGGGGATGAGCAGTTCTTC
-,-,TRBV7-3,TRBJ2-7,CASSLQPSSYEQYF,TGTGCCAGCAGCTTACAACCGAGCTCCTACGAGCAGTACTTC
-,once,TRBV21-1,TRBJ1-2,CASSNRIDAGYTF,TGTGCCAGCAGCAACCGGATTGATGCTGGCTACACCTTC
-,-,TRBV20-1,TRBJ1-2,CSASEEGIYGYTF,TGCAGTGCTAGTGAAGAAGGTATCTATGGCTACACCTTC
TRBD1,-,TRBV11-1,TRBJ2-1,CASSSLTGTINEQFF,TGTGCCAGCAGCTCGTTGACAGGGACGATCAATGAGCAGTTCTTC
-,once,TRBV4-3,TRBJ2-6,CASSQGARGGANVLTF,TGCGCCAGCAGCCAGGGGGCCAGGGGTGGGGCCAACGTCCTGACTTTC
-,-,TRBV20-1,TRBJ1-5,CSASRDREGQPQHF,TGCAGTGCTTCCAGGGACCGGGAAGGTCAGCCCCAGCATTTT
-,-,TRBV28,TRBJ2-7,CASTRTTGVYEQYF,TGTGCCAGCACAAGGACTACAGGGGTTTACGAGCAGTACTTC
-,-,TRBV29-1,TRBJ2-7,CSALQGVKGQYF,TGCAGCGCGCTACAGGGAGTTAAGGGGCAGTACTTC
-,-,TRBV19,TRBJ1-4,CASGRSTNEKLFF,TGTGCCAGTGGGAGATCAACTAATGAAAAACTGTTTTTT
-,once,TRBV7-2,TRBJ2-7,CASSLVGALYEQYF,TGTGCCAGCAGCTTAGTTGGGGCCCTCTACGAGCAGTACTTC
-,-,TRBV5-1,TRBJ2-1,CASSPTHNEQFF,TGCGCCAGCAGCCCTACCCACAATGAGCAGTTCTTC
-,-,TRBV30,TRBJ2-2,CAWRGEIGELFF,TGTGCCTGGAGGGGGGAGATCGGGGAGCTGTTTTTT
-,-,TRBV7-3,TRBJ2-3,CASSLMSSPTDTQYF,TGTGCCAGCAGCTTAATGAGCAGCCCCACAGATACGCAGTATTTT
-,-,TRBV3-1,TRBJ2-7,CASSQHAGREQYF,TGTGCCAGCAGCCAACATGCAGGCCGCGAGCAGTACTTC
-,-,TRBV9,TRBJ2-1,CASSVGNRDYNEQFF,TGTGCCAGCAGCGTAGGTAACAGGGATTACAATGAGCAGTTCTTC
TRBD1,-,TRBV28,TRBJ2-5,CASSRDQTGSVDGTQYF,TGTGCCTCAAGCCGAGACCAGACAGGGAGTGTCGACGGGACCCAGTACTTC
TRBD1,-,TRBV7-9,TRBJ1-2,CASSGRQGKYGYTF,TGTGCCAGCAGCGGCCGACAGGGGAAGTATGGCTACACCTTC
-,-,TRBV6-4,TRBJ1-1,CASSESAYTEAFF,TGTGCCAGCAGTGAATCGGCGTACACTGAAGCTTTCTTT
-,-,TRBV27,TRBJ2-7,CASSPSDNYEQYF,TGTGCCAGCAGTCCTAGTGATAACTACGAGCAGTACTTC
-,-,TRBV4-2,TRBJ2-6,CASSQAEAGANVLTF,TGTGCCAGCAGCCAAGCGGAGGCTGGGGCCAACGTCCTGACTTTC
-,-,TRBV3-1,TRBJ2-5,CASSNTYMGETQYF,TGTGCCAGCAGCAACACATATATGGGGGAGACCCAGTACTTC
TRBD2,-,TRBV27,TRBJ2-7,CASSGLAGVGYEQYF,TGTGCCAGCAGTGGGCTAGCGGGAGTCGGCTACGAGCAGTACTTC
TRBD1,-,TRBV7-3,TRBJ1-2,CASSLGGQYGYTF,TGTGCCAGCAGCTTAGGGGGACAGTATGGCTACACCTTC
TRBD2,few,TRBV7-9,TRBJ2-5,CASSAGTSGSLKTQYF,TGTGCCAGCAGTGCCGGGACTAGCGGGAGTCTCAAGACCCAGTACTTC
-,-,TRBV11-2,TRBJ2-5,CASSLGQVVRETQYF,TGTGCCAGCAGCTTAGGTCAAGTAGTACGAGAGACCCAGTACTTC
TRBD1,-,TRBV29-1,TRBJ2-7,CSVESTGAAYEQYF,TGCAGCGTTGAATCGACAGGGGCAGCCTACGAGCAGTACTTC
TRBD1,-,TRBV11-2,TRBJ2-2,CASRHLPGTETGELFF,TGTGCCAGCAGACACCTCCCGGGGACAGAAACCGGGGAGCTGTTTTTT
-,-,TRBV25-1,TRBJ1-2,CASSAADRFGYTF,TGTGCCAGCAGTGCCGCAGACAGGTTCGGCTACACCTTC
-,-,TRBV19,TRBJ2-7,CASSIGRRNEQYF,TGTGCCAGTAGTATTGGTAGGCGGAACGAGCAGTACTTC
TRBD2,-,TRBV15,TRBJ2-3,CATSRVGGSLTDTQYF,TGTGCCACCAGCAGAGTGGGGGGGAGTCTCACAGATACGCAGTATTTT
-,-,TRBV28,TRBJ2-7,CASTPSAAGGYEQYF,TGTGCCAGCACCCCCTCGGCAGCCGGAGGCTACGAGCAGTACTTC
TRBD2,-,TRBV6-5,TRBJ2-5,CASSYSGGRETQYF,TGTGCCAGCAGTTACTCCGGGGGGAGGGAGACCCAGTACTTC
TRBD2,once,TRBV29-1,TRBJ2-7,CSAWTSGSYEQYF,TGCAGCGCCTGGACTAGCGGGTCCTACGAGCAGTACTTC
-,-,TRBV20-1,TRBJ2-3,CSARIAADTQYF,TGCAGTGCTAGAATAGCGGCAGATACGCAGTATTTT
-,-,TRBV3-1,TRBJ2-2,CASRHWGERDTGELFF,TGTGCCAGCAGACATTGGGGAGAGAGGGACACCGGGGAGCTGTTTTTT
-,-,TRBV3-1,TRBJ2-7,CASSQVPEFFEQYF,TGTGCCAGCAGCCAAGTTCCGGAATTCTTCGAGCAGTACTTC